The 18 T cell receptor beta chains in this list originate from one sample, sequenced in a study of long-term antiretroviral therapy in people with HIV. Run at survey level, the immunoSEQ assay was version v3.0. Some clones are missing from TCRdb's copy, which holds only in-frame ones; the method was immunoSEQ multiplex PCR. Here the sample spans 8,000 to 10,000 clones, roughly 77% being singletons. Sample: unsorted PBMCs, taken 0.7 years after starting antiretroviral therapy. The receptors originated from a man aged 35-49 years with HIV.

This clone has a single count. The J gene is TRBJ2-7, the V gene TRBV7-8; D remains unclear. The V gene lost 4 bases and the J gene lost 3 bases, with 16 bases spanning the gap. CDR1 and CDR2 (germline): SGHVS, FQNEAQ. The CDR3 runs 15 residues. DNA of the CDR3: TGTGCCAGCAGCTACTCGGCTGATCCCGACTACGAGCAGTACTTC. This translates into CASSYSADPDYEQYF.

V is TRBV20-1 and J is TRBJ1-2; D unresolved. V gave up 3 bases and J gave up 7 bases, with 9 bases separating them. Germline V gene sequence: CDR1 DFQATT, CDR2 SNEGSKA (reference sequence). This CDR3 contains 11 residues. CDR3 DNA sequence: TGCAGTGCTAGTACAATGAGTGGCTACACCTTC. Protein: CSASTMSGYTF.

The CDR3 nucleotides read TGTGCCACCAGCGGCCGGGACAGGGGGCGGAACGAGCAGTACTTC. This codes for CATSGRDRGRNEQYF. This rearrangement joins TRBV15 to TRBJ2-7; 12 nucleotides match TRBD1. The CDR3 is 15 amino acids. Germline-derived CDR1 and CDR2 are LNHNV and YYDKDF (reference sequence). The junction had 7 bases not matched to a gene; V was cut back by 5 bases and J by 5 bases.

The sample holds a few counts of this clone. The J gene is TRBJ2-3, the V gene TRBV10-3; 11 nucleotides match TRBD1. This CDR3 has 13 residues. With V trimmed by 6 bases and J by 5 bases, 1 base remained unmatched. CDR1 ENHRY and CDR2 SYGVKD come from the germline V gene. The CDR3 protein is CAIRGQGEDTQYF. The CDR3 nucleotides are TGTGCCATCAGGGGACAGGGGGAAGATACGCAGTATTTT.

The gene calls are TRBV6-6 and TRBJ1-1; 7 nucleotides agree with TRBD1. The CDR3 covers 13 residues. The germline CDR1 and CDR2 sequences are MNHNY and SVGAGI (reference sequence). The V gene end was trimmed by 2 bases and the J gene end by 7 bases; junction bases not matched to a gene: 4. The CDR3 region has the DNA TGTGCCAGCAGTTACGTGGACAGGTTTGAAGCTTTCTTT. Translating gives CASSYVDRFEAFF.

This sequence joins TRBV6-1 and TRBJ1-3; perhaps TRBD1 as D (6 bases). The V end lost 5 bases, the J end lost 2 bases, and 13 bases lay between the germline ends. The CDR3 runs to 15 residues. CDR1 is MNHNS, CDR2 SASEGT, per germline. CDR3 nucleotide sequence: TGTGCCAGCAGTAACAGGGAAGGGCCTGGAAACACCATATATTTT. It yields the protein CASSNREGPGNTIYF.

The J gene is TRBJ2-7, the V gene TRBV29-1, with no clear D. Trimming took off 4 bases at V and 2 bases at J, with 12 bases between the two ends. This CDR3 region has 13 residues. CDR1 SQVTM and CDR2 ANQGSEA come from the germline V gene. The CDR3 nucleotides read TGCAGCGTTGGGATAACGCGGCCCTACGAGCAGTACTTC. Translating gives CSVGITRPYEQYF.

There are a few counts of this clone. The V and J genes are TRBV10-2 and TRBJ2-7; 15 bases align to TRBD2. CDR1 is WSHSY and CDR2 is SAAADI in the germline V gene. The CDR3 has 16 amino acids. The junction had 6 bases not matched to a gene; V was cut back by 6 bases and J by 3 bases. CDR3: CASRPGLAGGIYEQYF. CDR3 bases: TGCGCCAGCAGGCCGGGACTAGCGGGAGGAATCTACGAGCAGTACTTC.

The chain carries TRBV6-6 and TRBJ1-2; D is unclear. Germline V gene lookup returns CDR1 MNHNY and CDR2 SVGAGI (reference sequence). The CDR3 runs 10 residues. V was trimmed by 4 bases and J by 11 bases, leaving 8 bases between them. CDR3 amino acids: CASSSGEYTF. The CDR3 DNA reads TGTGCCAGCAGTTCCGGAGAATACACCTTC.

V usage is TRBV7-2 and J usage is TRBJ2-7, with 13 bases fitting TRBD2. The CDR3 is made up of 19 amino acids. V was pared by 1 base and J by 2 bases, with 11 bases of the junction left unmatched. CDR1 and CDR2 (germline): SGHTA, FQGNSA. The CDR3 loop is CASSLVGLAGAISAYEQYF. The CDR3 DNA reads TGTGCCAGCAGCTTAGTAGGACTAGCGGGAGCAATCTCAGCCTACGAGCAGTACTTC.

This chain links TRBV30 with TRBJ2-3, with 11 bases that match TRBD2. The CDR3 extends over 14 amino acids. J lost 4 bases, V lost 8 bases, and 8 bases had no gene match. Germline loops: CDR1 GTSNPN, CDR2 SVGIG (reference sequence). CDR3 protein: CAGISGRAADTQYF. The CDR3 nucleotides are TGTGCCGGAATTAGCGGGAGGGCGGCAGATACGCAGTATTTT.

The V gene is TRBV14, the J gene TRBJ2-1; 7 bases fit TRBD2. Trimming took 2 bases from V and 8 from J; bases not matched to a gene: 9. The CDR3 runs to 15 residues. Per germline, CDR1 SGHDN and CDR2 FVKESK. In DNA, the CDR3 is TGTGCCAGCAGCCAATCCGGGAGGCCGCCTTATGAGCAGTTCTTC. Its protein product is CASSQSGRPPYEQFF.

This chain connects TRBV29-1 to TRBJ2-1; a possible D gene is TRBD2 (6 bases). Trimming took 3 bases from V and 8 from J, leaving 14 bases between them. The CDR3 totals 13 residues. Germline values: CDR1 SQVTM, CDR2 ANQGSEA. CDR3 amino acids: CSVDIAVSDEQFF. CDR3 DNA: TGCAGCGTTGACATAGCGGTCTCGGATGAGCAGTTCTTC.

The chain uses TRBV14 and TRBJ2-7; D is ambiguous. Germline loops: CDR1 SGHDN, CDR2 FVKESK. V was clipped by 4 bases and J by 2 bases, with 9 bases between them. This CDR3 is built from 13 residues. Written as DNA, the CDR3 is TGTGCCAGCAGCCCCGCCGTAGCCTACGAGCAGTACTTC. It encodes CASSPAVAYEQYF.

V gene TRBV11-2 combines with J gene TRBJ2-7, with D perhaps TRBD2 (6 bases). The germline CDR1 and CDR2 sequences are SGHAT and FQNNGV. The CDR3 extends over 16 amino acids. V lost 7 bases, J lost 4 bases, and 23 bases lay in between. The CDR3 reads CASTSISVAAQYEQYF. The CDR3 nucleotides are TGTGCCAGCACCTCTATCAGTGTAGCGGCACAATACGAGCAGTACTTC.

The chain recombines TRBV10-3 with TRBJ2-7, with D hard to call. Trimming shortened V by 0 bases and J by 3 bases, and 3 bases separated the two germline ends. This CDR3 spans 12 amino acids. In germline, CDR1 is ENHRY, CDR2 SYGVKD. For the CDR3, the DNA is TGTGCCATCAGTGAGTCAGACTACGAGCAGTACTTC. Amino acid sequence: CAISESDYEQYF.

This clone is labeled as medium-sized. The genes are TRBV19 and TRBJ2-1; D is possibly TRBD2 (6 bases). Per the germline V gene, CDR1 is LNHDA and CDR2 is SQIVND (reference sequence). V was trimmed by 3 bases and J by 0 bases, leaving 6 bases between them. The CDR3 length is 14 residues. The CDR3 region has the DNA TGTGCCAGTAGTATGGGGGGCTCCTACAATGAGCAGTTCTTC. Translating gives CASSMGGSYNEQFF.

This chain uses TRBV7-6 with TRBJ2-3; TRBD2 aligns across 7 bases. The CDR3 sequence is 15 residues long. The germline CDR1 and CDR2 sequences are SGHVS and FNYEAQ. With 2 bases clipped from V and 2 bases from J, the junction kept 4 bases outside the gene matches. The CDR3 reads CASSLTSAFTDTQYF. The CDR3 bases are TGTGCCAGCAGCTTAACTAGCGCGTTCACAGATACGCAGTATTTT.